Given below is one T cell receptor beta chain in context. The entry originates in a study of cytomegalovirus exposure and HLA in healthy donors. A multiplex PCR was run with 60 Vbeta primers and 13 Jbeta primers. Clones were sequenced by immunoSEQ multiplex PCR, and TCRdb holds only the in-frame ones, with some missing. Here the sample spans fewer than 300,000 clones, about nine tenths being singletons. From germline, CDR1 is SNHLY and CDR2 FYNNEI. CDR3 length equals 16 residues. Trimming took 0 bases from V and 0 from J, leaving 9 bases between them. This TCR was sampled from a man aged 40-50 years in good health and CMV-seropositive. What was sequenced was PBMCs. V usage is TRBV2 and J usage is TRBJ2-1; the D gene is possibly TRBD2 (6 bases). CDR3 DNA sequence: TGTGCCAGCAGTGAAGCGGAGGGTGCCTCCTACAATGAGCAGTTCTTC. Its translation: CASSEAEGASYNEQFF.